The clone carrying this TCR beta chain has a handful of counts. The antigen is not known. Sequencing was performed with immunoSEQ multiplex PCR; in TCRdb, only in-frame clones are kept and a portion is missing. Here the sample spans roughly 64,000 clones, roughly 90% being singletons. These data belong to a study of graft-versus-host responses after intestinal transplantation. Study context: Multivisceral, liver-intestinal, or isolated intestinal grafts went to recipients. Notes on the study in general: Recipient marrow harbored GvH clones, some of which surfaced first in ileum or blood. The presence of high graft-versus-host to host-versus-graft clonal ratios in allografts characterized patients with graft-donor T cell macrochimerism.

Trimming cost V 6 bases and J 3 bases, with 11 bases left between them. Per the germline V gene, CDR1 is MNHEY and CDR2 is SVGAGI. This CDR3 is 14 amino acids long. The chain uses TRBV6-5 and TRBJ1-4; the D is unclear. The sequence derives from a human donor who was the organ donor for an intestinal transplant. The sample in question was unstimulated CD8+ T cells sorted from spleen or lymph node cells, obtained before transplant. As DNA, the CDR3 is TGTGCCAGCAGAATGAGGAGACCTAATGAAAAACTGTTTTTT. Translating gives CASRMRRPNEKLFF.